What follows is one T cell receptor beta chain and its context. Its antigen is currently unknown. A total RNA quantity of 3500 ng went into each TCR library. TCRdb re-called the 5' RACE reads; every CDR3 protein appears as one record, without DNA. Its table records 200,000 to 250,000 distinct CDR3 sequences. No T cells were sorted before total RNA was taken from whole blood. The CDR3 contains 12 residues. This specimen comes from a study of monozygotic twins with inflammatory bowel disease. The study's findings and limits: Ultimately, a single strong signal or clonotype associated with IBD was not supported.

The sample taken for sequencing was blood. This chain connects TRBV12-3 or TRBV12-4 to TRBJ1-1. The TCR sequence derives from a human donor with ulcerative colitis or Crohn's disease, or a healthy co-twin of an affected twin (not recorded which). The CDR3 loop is CASSWSQAEAFF.